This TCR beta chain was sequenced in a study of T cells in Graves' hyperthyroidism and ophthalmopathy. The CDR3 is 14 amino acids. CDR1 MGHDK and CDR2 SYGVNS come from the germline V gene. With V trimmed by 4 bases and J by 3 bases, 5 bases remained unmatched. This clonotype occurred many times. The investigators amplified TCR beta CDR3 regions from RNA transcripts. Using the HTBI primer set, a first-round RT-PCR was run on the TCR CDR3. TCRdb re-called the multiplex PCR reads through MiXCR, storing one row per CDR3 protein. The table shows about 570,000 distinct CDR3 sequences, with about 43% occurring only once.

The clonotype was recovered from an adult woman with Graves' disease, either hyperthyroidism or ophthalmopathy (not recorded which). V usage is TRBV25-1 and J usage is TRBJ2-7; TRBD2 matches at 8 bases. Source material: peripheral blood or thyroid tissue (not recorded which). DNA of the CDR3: TGTGCCAGCAGTGCGTTGCGGGGGGACTACGAGCAGTACTTC. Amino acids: CASSALRGDYEQYF.